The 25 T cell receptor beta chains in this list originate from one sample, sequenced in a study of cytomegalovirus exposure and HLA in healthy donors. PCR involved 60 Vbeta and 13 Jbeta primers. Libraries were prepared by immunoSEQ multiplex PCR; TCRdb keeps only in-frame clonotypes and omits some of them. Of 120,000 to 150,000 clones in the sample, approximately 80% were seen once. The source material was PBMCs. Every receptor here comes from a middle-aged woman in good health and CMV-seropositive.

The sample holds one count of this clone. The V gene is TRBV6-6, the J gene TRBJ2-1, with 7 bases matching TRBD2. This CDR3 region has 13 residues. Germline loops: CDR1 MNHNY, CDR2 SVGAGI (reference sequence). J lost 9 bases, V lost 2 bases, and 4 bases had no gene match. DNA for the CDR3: TGTGCCAGCAGTTACGGGACGGGAGGTGAGCAGTTCTTC. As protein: CASSYGTGGEQFF.

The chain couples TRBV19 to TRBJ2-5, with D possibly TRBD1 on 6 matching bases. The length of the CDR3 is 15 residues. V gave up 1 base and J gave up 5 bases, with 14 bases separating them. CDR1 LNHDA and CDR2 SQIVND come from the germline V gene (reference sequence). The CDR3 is CASSIAGRQGETQYF. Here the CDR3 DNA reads TGTGCCAGTAGTATAGCGGGGCGGCAGGGGGAGACCCAGTACTTC.

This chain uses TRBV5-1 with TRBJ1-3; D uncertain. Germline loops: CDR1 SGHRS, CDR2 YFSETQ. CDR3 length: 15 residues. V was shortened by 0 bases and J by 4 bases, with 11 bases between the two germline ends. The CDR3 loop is CASSLGPRIGNTIYF. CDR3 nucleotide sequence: TGCGCCAGCAGCTTGGGACCCAGGATCGGAAACACCATATATTTT.

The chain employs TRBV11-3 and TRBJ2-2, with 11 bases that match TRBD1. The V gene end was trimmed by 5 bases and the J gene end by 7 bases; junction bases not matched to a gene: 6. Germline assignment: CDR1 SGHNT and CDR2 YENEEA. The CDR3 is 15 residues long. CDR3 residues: CASSPGQGAGGELFF. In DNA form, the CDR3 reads TGTGCCAGCAGCCCCGGACAGGGGGCGGGCGGGGAGCTGTTTTTT.

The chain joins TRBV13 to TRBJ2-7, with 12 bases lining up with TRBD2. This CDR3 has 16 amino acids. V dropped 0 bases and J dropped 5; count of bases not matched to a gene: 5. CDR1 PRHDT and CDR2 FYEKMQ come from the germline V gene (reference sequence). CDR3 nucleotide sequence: TGTGCCAGCAGCTTAGGCCGGACTAGCGGGATTAACGAGCAGTACTTC. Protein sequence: CASSLGRTSGINEQYF.

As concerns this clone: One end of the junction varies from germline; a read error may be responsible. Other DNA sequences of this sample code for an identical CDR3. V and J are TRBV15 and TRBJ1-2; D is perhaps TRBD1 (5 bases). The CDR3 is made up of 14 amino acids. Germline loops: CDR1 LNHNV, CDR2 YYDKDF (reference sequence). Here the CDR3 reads CATSRDRGGDGYTF. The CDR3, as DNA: TGTGCCACTAGCAGAGATAGGGGCGGGGATGGCTACACCTTC.

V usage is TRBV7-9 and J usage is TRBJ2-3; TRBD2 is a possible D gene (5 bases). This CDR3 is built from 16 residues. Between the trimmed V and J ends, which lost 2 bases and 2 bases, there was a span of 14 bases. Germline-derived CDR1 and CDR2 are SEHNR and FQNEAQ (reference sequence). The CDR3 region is CASSLWSRGNTDTQYF. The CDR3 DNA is TGTGCCAGCAGCTTATGGTCCCGGGGAAACACAGATACGCAGTATTTT. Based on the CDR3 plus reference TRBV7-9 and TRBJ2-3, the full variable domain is DTGVSQNPRHKITKRGQNVTFRCDPISEHNRLYWYRQTLGQGPEFLTYFQNEAQLEKSRLLSDRFSAERPKGSFSTLEIQRTEQGDSAMYLCASSLWSRGNTDTQYFGPGTRLTVL.

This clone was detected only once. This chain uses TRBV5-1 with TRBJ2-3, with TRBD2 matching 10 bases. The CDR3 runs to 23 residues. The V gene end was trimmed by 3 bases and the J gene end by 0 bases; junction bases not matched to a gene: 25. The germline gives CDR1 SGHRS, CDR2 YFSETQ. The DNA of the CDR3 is TGCGCCAGCAGCTCCACCCCCTTTGACGCGAATTTACTAGCGGGACACAGCACAGATACGCAGTATTTT. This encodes CASSSTPFDANLLAGHSTDTQYF.

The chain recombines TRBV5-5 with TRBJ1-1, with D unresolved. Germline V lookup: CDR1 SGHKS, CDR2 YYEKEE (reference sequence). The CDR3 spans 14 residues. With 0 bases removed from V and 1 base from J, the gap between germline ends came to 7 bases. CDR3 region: CASSLGATNTEAFF. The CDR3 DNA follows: TGTGCCAGCAGCTTGGGGGCAACGAACACTGAAGCTTTCTTT.

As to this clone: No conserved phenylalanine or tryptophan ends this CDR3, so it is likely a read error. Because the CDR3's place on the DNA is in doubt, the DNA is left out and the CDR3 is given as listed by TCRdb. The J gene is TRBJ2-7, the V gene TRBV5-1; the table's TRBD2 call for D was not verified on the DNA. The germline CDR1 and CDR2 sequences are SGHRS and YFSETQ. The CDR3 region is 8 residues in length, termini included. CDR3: CASSTEME.

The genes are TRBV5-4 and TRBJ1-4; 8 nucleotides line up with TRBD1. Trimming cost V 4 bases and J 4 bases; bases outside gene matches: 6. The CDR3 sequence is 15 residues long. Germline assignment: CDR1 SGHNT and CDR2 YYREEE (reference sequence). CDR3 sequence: CASSRGQALNEKLFF. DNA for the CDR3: TGTGCCAGCAGCAGGGGACAGGCCCTTAATGAAAAACTGTTTTTT. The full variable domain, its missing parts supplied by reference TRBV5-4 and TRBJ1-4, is ETGVTQSPTHLIKTRGQQVTLRCSSQSGHNTVSWYQQALGQGPQFIFQYYREEENGRGNFPPRFSGLQFPNYSSELNVNALELDDSALYLCASSRGQALNEKLFFGSGTQLSVL.

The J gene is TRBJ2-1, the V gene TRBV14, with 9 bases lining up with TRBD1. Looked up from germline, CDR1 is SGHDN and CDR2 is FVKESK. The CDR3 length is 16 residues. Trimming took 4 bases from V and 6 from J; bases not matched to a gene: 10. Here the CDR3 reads CASSREGTGWFNEQFF. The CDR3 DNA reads TGTGCCAGCAGCCGGGAAGGGACAGGGTGGTTCAATGAGCAGTTCTTC.

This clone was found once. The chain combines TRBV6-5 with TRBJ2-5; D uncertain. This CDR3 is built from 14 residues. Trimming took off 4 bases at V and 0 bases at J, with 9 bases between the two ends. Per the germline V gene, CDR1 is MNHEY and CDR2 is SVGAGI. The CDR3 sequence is CASSSPRYQETQYF. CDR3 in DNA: TGTGCCAGCAGTTCCCCGAGGTACCAAGAGACCCAGTACTTC.

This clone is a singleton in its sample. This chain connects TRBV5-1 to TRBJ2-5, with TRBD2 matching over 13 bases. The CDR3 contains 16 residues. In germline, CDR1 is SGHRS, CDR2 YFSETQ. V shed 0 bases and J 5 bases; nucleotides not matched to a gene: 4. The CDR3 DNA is TGCGCCAGCAGCTTGGGACTAGCGGGAGGTCCGGAGACCCAGTACTTC. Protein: CASSLGLAGGPETQYF. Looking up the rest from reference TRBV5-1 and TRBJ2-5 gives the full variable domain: KAGVTQTPRYLIKTRGQQVTLSCSPISGHRSVSWYQQTPGQGLQFLFEYFSETQRNKGNFPGRFSGRQFSNSRSEMNVSTLELGDSALYLCASSLGLAGGPETQYFGPGTRLLVL.

The CDR3 coding sequence is TGTGCTAGTGGCCGCTCGGGGGGGCCGGCTGAAGCTTTCTTT. This codes for CASGRSGGPAEAFF. The chain is built from TRBV12-5 and TRBJ1-1, with D maybe TRBD1 (6 bases). The germline V gene encodes CDR1 LGHNT and CDR2 FRNRAP. The CDR3 loop spans 14 amino acids. Between the trimmed V and J ends, which lost 6 bases and 6 bases, there was a span of 17 bases.

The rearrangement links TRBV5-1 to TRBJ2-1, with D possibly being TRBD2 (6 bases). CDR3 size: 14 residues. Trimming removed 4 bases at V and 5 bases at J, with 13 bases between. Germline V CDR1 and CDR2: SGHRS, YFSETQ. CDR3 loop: CASSPGVANNEQFF. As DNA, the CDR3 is TGCGCCAGCAGCCCGGGGGTCGCCAACAATGAGCAGTTCTTC. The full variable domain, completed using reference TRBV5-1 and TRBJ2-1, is KAGVTQTPRYLIKTRGQQVTLSCSPISGHRSVSWYQQTPGQGLQFLFEYFSETQRNKGNFPGRFSGRQFSNSRSEMNVSTLELGDSALYLCASSPGVANNEQFFGPGTRLTVL.

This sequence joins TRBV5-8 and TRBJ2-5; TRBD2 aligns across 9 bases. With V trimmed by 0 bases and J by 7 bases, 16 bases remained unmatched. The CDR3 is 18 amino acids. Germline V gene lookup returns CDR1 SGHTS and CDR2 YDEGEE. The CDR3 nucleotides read TGTGCCAGCAGCTTGGAATCCCACGGCGGGAGGGCCTGGGGGACCCAGTACTTC. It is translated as CASSLESHGGRAWGTQYF.

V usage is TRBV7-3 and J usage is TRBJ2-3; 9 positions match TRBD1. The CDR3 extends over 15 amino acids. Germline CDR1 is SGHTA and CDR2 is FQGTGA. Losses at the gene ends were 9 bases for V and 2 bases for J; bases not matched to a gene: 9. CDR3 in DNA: TGTGCCAGTGGTGCCGGGACAGGGAACACAGATACGCAGTATTTT. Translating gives CASGAGTGNTDTQYF.

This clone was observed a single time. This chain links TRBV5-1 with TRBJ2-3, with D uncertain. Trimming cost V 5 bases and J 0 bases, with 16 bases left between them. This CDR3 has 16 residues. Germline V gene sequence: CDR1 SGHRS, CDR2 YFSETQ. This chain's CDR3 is CASSPEPTSSTDTQYF. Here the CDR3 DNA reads TGCGCCAGCAGTCCTGAACCGACATCTAGCACAGATACGCAGTATTTT.

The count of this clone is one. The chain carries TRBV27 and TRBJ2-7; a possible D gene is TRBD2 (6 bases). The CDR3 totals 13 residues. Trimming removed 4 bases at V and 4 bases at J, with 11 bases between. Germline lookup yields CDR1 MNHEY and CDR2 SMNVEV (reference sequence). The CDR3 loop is CASSSLEGYEQYF. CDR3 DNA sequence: TGTGCCAGCAGTTCCTTGGAGGGATACGAGCAGTACTTC.

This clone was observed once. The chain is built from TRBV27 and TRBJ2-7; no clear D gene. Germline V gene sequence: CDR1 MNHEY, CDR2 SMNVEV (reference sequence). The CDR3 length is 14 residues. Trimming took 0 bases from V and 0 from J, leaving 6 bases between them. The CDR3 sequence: CASSLSLASYEQYF. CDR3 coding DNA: TGTGCCAGCAGTTTATCGCTGGCCTCCTACGAGCAGTACTTC.

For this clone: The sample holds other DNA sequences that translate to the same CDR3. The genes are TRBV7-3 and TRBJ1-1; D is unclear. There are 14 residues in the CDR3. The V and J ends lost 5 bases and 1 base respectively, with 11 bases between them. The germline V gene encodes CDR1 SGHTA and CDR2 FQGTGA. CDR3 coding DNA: TGTGCCAGCAGCGGTGGTGGAGGGAACACTGAAGCTTTCTTT. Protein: CASSGGGGNTEAFF.

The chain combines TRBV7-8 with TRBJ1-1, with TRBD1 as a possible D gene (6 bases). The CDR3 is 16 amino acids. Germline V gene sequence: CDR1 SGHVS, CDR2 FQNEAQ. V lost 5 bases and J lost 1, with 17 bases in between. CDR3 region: CASSQHPSGQNTEAFF. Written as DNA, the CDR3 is TGTGCCAGCAGCCAGCATCCGTCGGGACAGAACACTGAAGCTTTCTTT.

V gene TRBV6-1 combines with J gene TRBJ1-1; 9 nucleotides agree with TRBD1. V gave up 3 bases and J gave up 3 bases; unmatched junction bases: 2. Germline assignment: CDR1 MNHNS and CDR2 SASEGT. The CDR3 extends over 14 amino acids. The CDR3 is CASSEGDRDTEAFF. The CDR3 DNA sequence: TGTGCCAGCAGTGAGGGGGACAGGGACACTGAAGCTTTCTTT.

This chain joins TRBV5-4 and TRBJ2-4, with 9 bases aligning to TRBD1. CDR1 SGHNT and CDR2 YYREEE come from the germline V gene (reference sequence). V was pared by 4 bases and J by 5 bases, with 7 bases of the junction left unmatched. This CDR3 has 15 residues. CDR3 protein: CASSHPGQGENIQYF. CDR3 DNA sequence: TGTGCCAGCAGCCATCCGGGACAGGGAGAAAACATTCAGTACTTC.